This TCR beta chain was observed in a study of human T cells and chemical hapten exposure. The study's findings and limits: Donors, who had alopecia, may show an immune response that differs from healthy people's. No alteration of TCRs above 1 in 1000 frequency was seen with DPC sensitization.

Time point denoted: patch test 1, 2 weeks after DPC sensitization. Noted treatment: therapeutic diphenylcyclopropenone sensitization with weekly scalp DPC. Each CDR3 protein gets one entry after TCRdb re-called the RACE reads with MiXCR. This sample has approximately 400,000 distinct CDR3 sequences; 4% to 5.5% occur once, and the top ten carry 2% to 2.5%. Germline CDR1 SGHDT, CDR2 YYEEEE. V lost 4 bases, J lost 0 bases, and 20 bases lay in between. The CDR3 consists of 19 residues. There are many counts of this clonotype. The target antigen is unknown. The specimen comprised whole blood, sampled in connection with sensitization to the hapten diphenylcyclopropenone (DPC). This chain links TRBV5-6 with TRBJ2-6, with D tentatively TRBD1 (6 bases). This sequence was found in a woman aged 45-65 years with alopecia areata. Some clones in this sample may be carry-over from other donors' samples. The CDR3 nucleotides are TGTGCCAGCAGCAGTCTTCAGAACAGGGAGAGCTCTGGGGCCAACGTCCTGACTTTC. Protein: CASSSLQNRESSGANVLTF.